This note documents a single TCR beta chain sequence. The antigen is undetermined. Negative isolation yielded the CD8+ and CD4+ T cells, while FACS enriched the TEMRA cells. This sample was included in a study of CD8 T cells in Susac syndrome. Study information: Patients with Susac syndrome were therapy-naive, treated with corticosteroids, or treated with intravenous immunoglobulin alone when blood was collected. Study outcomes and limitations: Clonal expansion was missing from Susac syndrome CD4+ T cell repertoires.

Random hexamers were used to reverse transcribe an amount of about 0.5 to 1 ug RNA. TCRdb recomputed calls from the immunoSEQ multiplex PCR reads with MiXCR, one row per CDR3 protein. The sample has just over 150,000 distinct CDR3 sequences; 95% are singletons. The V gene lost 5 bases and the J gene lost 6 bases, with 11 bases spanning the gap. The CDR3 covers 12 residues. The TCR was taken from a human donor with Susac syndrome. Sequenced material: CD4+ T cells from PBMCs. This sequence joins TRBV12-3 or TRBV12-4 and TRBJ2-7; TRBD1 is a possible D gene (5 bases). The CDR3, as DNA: TGTGCCAGCAGTCCACAGGTGGTCGAGCAGTACTTC. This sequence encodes CASSPQVVEQYF.